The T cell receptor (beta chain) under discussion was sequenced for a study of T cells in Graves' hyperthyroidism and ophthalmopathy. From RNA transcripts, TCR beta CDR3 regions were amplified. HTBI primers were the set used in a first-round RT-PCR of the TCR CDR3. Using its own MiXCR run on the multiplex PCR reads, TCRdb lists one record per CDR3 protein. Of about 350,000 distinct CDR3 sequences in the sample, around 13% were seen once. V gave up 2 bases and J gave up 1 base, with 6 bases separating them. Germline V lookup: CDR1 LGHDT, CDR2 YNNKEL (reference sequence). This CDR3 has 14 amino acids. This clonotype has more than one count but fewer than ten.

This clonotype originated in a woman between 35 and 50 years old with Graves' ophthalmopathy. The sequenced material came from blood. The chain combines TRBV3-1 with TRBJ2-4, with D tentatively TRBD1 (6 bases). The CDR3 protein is CASSQRGAKNIQYF. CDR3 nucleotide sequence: TGTGCCAGCAGCCAAAGGGGGGCCAAAAACATTCAGTACTTC.